These 7 T cell receptor beta chains originate from one sample sequenced in a study of blood T cell repertoires in COVID-19. Sequencing used immunoSEQ multiplex PCR; TCRdb keeps in-frame clones, though not all of them. The sample has 200,000 to 300,000 clones; 75% to 85% are singletons. Sequenced: peripheral blood. Receptors originate from an elderly woman with COVID-19, enrolled during active disease.

V gene TRBV10-1 combines with J gene TRBJ2-2; 10 bases align to TRBD2. V was clipped by 7 bases and J by 6 bases; unmatched bases: 5. CDR3 length: 14 amino acids. Germline values: CDR1 WNHNN, CDR2 SYGVQD (reference sequence). The CDR3 here is CASKSSGGAGELFF. The CDR3, as DNA: TGCGCCAGCAAATCGAGCGGGGGGGCCGGGGAGCTGTTTTTT.

V usage is TRBV7-9 and J usage is TRBJ1-4; 10 bases map to TRBD1. V was clipped by 5 bases and J by 7 bases; unmatched bases: 7. The CDR3 totals 15 residues. Germline V gene sequence: CDR1 SEHNR, CDR2 FQNEAQ (reference sequence). CDR3 region: CASSQWTGGGEKLFF. DNA for the CDR3: TGTGCCAGCAGCCAATGGACAGGGGGAGGTGAAAAACTGTTTTTT.

Many counts were recorded for this clone. The rearrangement links TRBV7-9 to TRBJ1-3; 7 nucleotides align to TRBD1. The J segment lost 6 bases and the V segment lost 3 bases, leaving 8 bases of the junction unmatched. Germline CDR1 is SEHNR and CDR2 is FQNEAQ (reference sequence). CDR3 size: 15 residues. CDR3: CASSFDTGTANTIYF. CDR3 DNA sequence: TGTGCCAGCAGCTTCGACACCGGGACAGCAAACACCATATATTTT. The whole variable domain, filled in from reference TRBV7-9 and TRBJ1-3, reads DTGVSQNPRHKITKRGQNVTFRCDPISEHNRLYWYRQTLGQGPEFLTYFQNEAQLEKSRLLSDRFSAERPKGSFSTLEIQRTEQGDSAMYLCASSFDTGTANTIYFGEGSWLTVV.

V gene TRBV5-6 combines with J gene TRBJ1-6; 8 bases are a match to TRBD1. V lost 6 bases and J lost 7; bases outside the gene matches: 9. The CDR3 covers 15 residues. Germline CDR1 reads SGHDT; CDR2 reads YYEEEE. The CDR3 region has the DNA TGTGCCAGCAACATCGCCGGGACAGGAAATTCACCCCTCCACTTT. Translated, it gives CASNIAGTGNSPLHF.

The chain carries TRBV4-2 and TRBJ2-5; TRBD2 matches at 7 bases. CDR3 length equals 17 residues. Losses at the gene ends were 0 bases for V and 3 bases for J; bases not matched to a gene: 10. Germline CDR1 reads LGHNA; CDR2 reads YNFKEQ. CDR3 amino acids: CASSQDWSTAGKETQYF. The CDR3 DNA sequence: TGTGCCAGCAGCCAAGATTGGAGTACAGCGGGAAAAGAGACCCAGTACTTC.

The chain couples TRBV19 to TRBJ1-1; D ambiguous. Trimming removed 1 base from V and 14 bases from J, with 14 bases in between. The CDR3 has 12 amino acids. Germline CDR1 is LNHDA and CDR2 is SQIVND (reference sequence). The CDR3 DNA follows: TGTGCCAGTAGTATAGGGGCAATATCGCACTTCTTT. Translation: CASSIGAISHFF.

The chain recombines TRBV7-2 with TRBJ2-7; 13 bases map to TRBD2. The CDR3 contains 15 residues. Germline V lookup: CDR1 SGHTA, CDR2 FQGNSA. Trimming at V came to 5 bases and at J to 2 bases, leaving 3 bases not matched to a gene. In nucleotides, the CDR3 is TGTGCCAGCAGCCATGGGACTAGCGGGACCTACGAGCAGTACTTC. It translates to CASSHGTSGTYEQYF. Filled out from reference TRBV7-2 and TRBJ2-7, the complete variable domain reads GAGVSQSPSNKVTEKGKDVELRCDPISGHTALYWYRQSLGQGLEFLIYFQGNSAPDKSGLPSDRFSAERTGGSVSTLTIQRTQQEDSAVYLCASSHGTSGTYEQYFGPGTRLTVT.